This TCR beta chain appears in the sequencing data of a study of cytomegalovirus exposure and HLA in healthy donors. The PCR was carried out with 60 Vbeta primers and 13 Jbeta primers. The table came from immunoSEQ multiplex PCR; TCRdb's copy has only in-frame clones and leaves some out. The table includes some 240,000 clones, around 90% detected once. Material: PBMCs. The receptor comes from a girl aged 2 to 10 in good health and CMV-seronegative.

CDR3 in DNA: TGCAGCGTTGAACGGACTAGCGGGGGGGATGAGCAGTTCTTC. Amino acids: CSVERTSGGDEQFF. V is TRBV29-1 and J is TRBJ2-1, with 15 bases fitting TRBD2. Per the germline V gene, CDR1 is SQVTM and CDR2 is ANQGSEA. This CDR3 spans 14 amino acids. V was clipped by 2 bases and J by 8 bases; unmatched bases: 1.